This T cell receptor beta chain was found in a study of blood T cell repertoires in COVID-19. Followed longitudinally, the Seattle patients had been enrolled during active infection. Data came from immunoSEQ multiplex PCR; TCRdb stores just in-frame clones and leaves some out. The sample consists of hundreds of thousands of clones, over 85% of them appearing once. Sequenced input: peripheral blood. This receptor was taken from a woman aged 25 to 45 with COVID-19, enrolled during active disease.

The CDR3 bases are TGTGCCAGCTCCCAGACAGGGGATGAGCAGTTCTTC. Amino acid sequence: CASSQTGDEQFF. The chain carries TRBV18 and TRBJ2-1, with 8 bases matching TRBD1. This CDR3 contains 12 residues. The V segment lost 6 bases and the J segment 8 bases; nucleotides outside the gene matches: 3. Germline V CDR1 and CDR2: KGHSH, LQKENI.